These 24 T cell receptor beta chains were sequenced from one sample in a study of response to subunit inactivated influenza vaccine. TCRdb ran MiXCR on the RT-PCR reads and lists one entry per CDR3 protein. The sample includes just under 250,000 distinct CDR3 sequences, more than 9% of them seen just once. Here the sequenced sample was non-naive T cells sorted from PBMCs, taken 14 to 15 days before vaccination. The receptors shown here come from a man aged 50 or older who received an inactivated influenza vaccine.

This clonotype has more than one count but fewer than ten. This chain uses TRBV20-1 with TRBJ1-2; 12 positions agree with TRBD1. After removal of 1 base from V and 2 bases from J, the junction contained 14 bases not matched to a gene. CDR3 size: 19 residues. The germline gives CDR1 DFQATT, CDR2 SNEGSKA (reference sequence). CDR3 bases: TGCAGTGCTAGAGGAACTAAGGGACAGGGGGCCAGTTGGAACTATGGCTACACCTTC. Protein product: CSARGTKGQGASWNYGYTF.

This clonotype was seen many times. The chain has TRBV12-3 or TRBV12-4 and TRBJ1-1; possibly TRBD1 for D (5 bases). The CDR3 has 15 residues. V lost 3 bases to trimming and J lost 5 bases, with 16 bases between them. The chain's CDR3 is CASSFGGSLSTEAFF. In DNA, the CDR3 is TGTGCCAGCAGTTTTGGGGGGTCGTTGTCGACTGAAGCTTTCTTT.

This clonotype was observed a few times. This sequence joins TRBV20-1 and TRBJ2-1, with 8 bases matching TRBD2. CDR1 is DFQATT, CDR2 SNEGSKA, per germline (reference sequence). CDR3 length: 14 amino acids. With V trimmed by 3 bases and J by 8 bases, 9 bases remained unmatched. DNA for the CDR3: TGCAGTGCTAGGCGGGAGGCCAACTCGCATGAGCAGTTCTTC. This gives the protein CSARREANSHEQFF.

The genes are TRBV7-9 and TRBJ2-3, with D hard to call. Germline V gene lookup returns CDR1 SEHNR and CDR2 FQNEAQ (reference sequence). Trimming took 3 bases from V and 5 from J, leaving 9 bases between them. The CDR3 spans 13 residues. CDR3 nucleotide sequence: TGTGCCAGCAGCTTTAGGAGTGAAGATACGCAGTATTTT. This sequence encodes CASSFRSEDTQYF. Full variable domain (outside the CDR3, taken from reference TRBV7-9 and TRBJ2-3): DTGVSQNPRHKITKRGQNVTFRCDPISEHNRLYWYRQTLGQGPEFLTYFQNEAQLEKSRLLSDRFSAERPKGSFSTLEIQRTEQGDSAMYLCASSFRSEDTQYFGPGTRLTVL.

This clonotype was detected a few times. The chain is built from TRBV9 and TRBJ1-5; 10 nucleotides match TRBD1. Looked up from germline, CDR1 is SGDLS and CDR2 is YYNGEE. This CDR3 contains 15 residues. After removal of 7 bases from V and 5 bases from J, the junction contained 9 bases not matched to a gene. The CDR3 region is CASRSTGGQDQPQHF. CDR3 nucleotides: TGTGCCAGCCGATCGACAGGGGGCCAGGATCAGCCCCAGCATTTT.

This clonotype was detected a few times. CDR3 protein: CAISGDTPNTEAFF. The CDR3, as DNA: TGTGCCATCAGTGGGGACACCCCGAACACTGAAGCTTTCTTT. The genes are TRBV10-3 and TRBJ1-1, with D tentatively TRBD1 (6 bases). V dropped 4 bases and J dropped 1 base, with 10 bases sitting between them. There are 14 residues in the CDR3. Germline-derived CDR1 and CDR2 are ENHRY and SYGVKD.

This clonotype was seen only a few times. The chain is built from TRBV5-1 and TRBJ2-5, with 7 bases aligning to TRBD2. This CDR3 contains 15 residues. Trimming removed 4 bases from V and 4 bases from J; junction bases left unmatched: 10. The germline V gene encodes CDR1 SGHRS and CDR2 YFSETQ. CDR3 in DNA: TGCGCCAGCAGCCTTGGACTAGGACTGGGAGAGACCCAGTACTTC. Encoded protein: CASSLGLGLGETQYF.

Points on this clonotype: Just one base apart from a much larger clone, this may be a read error. The rearrangement uses TRBV12-3 or TRBV12-4 and TRBJ2-7; 9 bases line up with TRBD2. V lost 0 bases, J lost 4 bases, and 4 bases stayed unmatched. The CDR3 spans 15 residues. CDR3 DNA: TGTGCCAGCAGTTTAGCGGGGACTAGCAGATACGAGCAGTACTTC. This encodes CASSLAGTSRYEQYF.

V and J are TRBV7-2 and TRBJ2-3; D call uncertain. This CDR3 has 12 residues. CDR1 and CDR2 (germline): SGHTA, FQGNSA. The V end lost 1 base, the J end lost 7 bases, and 6 bases lay between the germline ends. The CDR3 nucleotides are TGTGCCAGCAGCTTAGACACGAATACGCAGTATTTT. The encoded protein is CASSLDTNTQYF.

This clonotype was seen only a few times. This rearrangement joins TRBV13 to TRBJ1-2, with TRBD1 matching 7 bases. Germline trimming cut 0 bases from V and 2 bases from J; bases unmatched to any gene: 6. The germline V gene has CDR1 PRHDT and CDR2 FYEKMQ (reference sequence). This CDR3 is 16 amino acids long. The CDR3 protein is CASSLGTGASNYGYTF. The DNA for the CDR3 is TGTGCCAGCAGCTTAGGTACAGGGGCGTCCAACTATGGCTACACCTTC.

Here the CDR3 DNA reads TGTGCCAGCAGCAGGGGACTCCAGGACGGTGGCTACACCTTC. Its translation is CASSRGLQDGGYTF. V usage is TRBV5-6 and J usage is TRBJ1-2, with D maybe TRBD1 (5 bases). CDR1 and CDR2 from the germline V gene are SGHDT and YYEEEE. Trimming took off 4 bases at V and 7 bases at J, with 17 bases between the two ends. This CDR3 has 14 residues.

This clonotype was picked up a small number of times. The V gene is TRBV25-1, the J gene TRBJ2-4; D may be TRBD2 (6 bases). The V gene's germline CDR1 is MGHDK and CDR2 SYGVNS. CDR3 length: 15 residues. Trimming stripped 1 base from V and 8 bases from J, with 15 bases between. The CDR3 reads CASSESIGGNDIQYF. As DNA, the CDR3 is TGTGCCAGCAGTGAATCGATTGGAGGGAATGACATTCAGTACTTC.

There are a few counts of this clonotype. The rearrangement uses TRBV2 and TRBJ2-5; D is unresolved. The V end lost 0 bases, the J end lost 13 bases, and 9 bases lay between the germline ends. CDR3 length: 11 residues. CDR1 and CDR2 (germline): SNHLY, FYNNEI. This CDR3 is CASSEARRLYF. The CDR3 bases are TGTGCCAGCAGTGAAGCTCGCCGGCTGTACTTC.

This clonotype was counted only a few times. This chain connects TRBV9 to TRBJ2-7; 8 bases map to TRBD1. CDR3 size: 15 residues. J was trimmed by 3 bases and V by 4 bases; bases with no gene match: 9. The germline gives CDR1 SGDLS, CDR2 YYNGEE. CDR3 residues: CASSPPPGQDYEQYF. In nucleotides, the CDR3 is TGTGCCAGCAGCCCACCTCCGGGACAGGACTACGAGCAGTACTTC.

This clonotype was found many times. The V gene is TRBV5-1, the J gene TRBJ2-1; D not certain. Trimming removed 0 bases at V and 1 base at J, with 8 bases between. The germline CDR1 and CDR2 sequences are SGHRS and YFSETQ. The CDR3 extends over 15 amino acids. CDR3 region: CASSLAVGSYNEQFF. The CDR3 coding sequence is TGCGCCAGCAGCTTGGCGGTAGGGTCCTACAATGAGCAGTTCTTC. The variable domain in full, completed from reference TRBV5-1 and TRBJ2-1, reads KAGVTQTPRYLIKTRGQQVTLSCSPISGHRSVSWYQQTPGQGLQFLFEYFSETQRNKGNFPGRFSGRQFSNSRSEMNVSTLELGDSALYLCASSLAVGSYNEQFFGPGTRLTVL.

The chain carries TRBV7-2 and TRBJ2-3, with D uncertain. Germline assignment: CDR1 SGHTA and CDR2 FQGNSA. V gave up 2 bases and J gave up 0 bases, with 6 bases separating them. CDR3 length: 14 amino acids. The CDR3: CASSLMFSTDTQYF. Written as DNA, the CDR3 is TGTGCCAGCAGCTTAATGTTTAGCACAGATACGCAGTATTTT.

The table lists this clonotype with many counts. The V and J genes are TRBV5-1 and TRBJ1-3; no clear D. The CDR3 extends over 15 amino acids. Germline loops: CDR1 SGHRS, CDR2 YFSETQ. V shed 0 bases and J shed 0 bases, with 7 bases lying between them. CDR3 amino acids: CASSLDTSSGNTIYF. In DNA, the CDR3 is TGCGCCAGCAGCTTGGACACGAGCTCTGGAAACACCATATATTTT. Supplemented by reference TRBV5-1 and TRBJ1-3, the full variable domain reads KAGVTQTPRYLIKTRGQQVTLSCSPISGHRSVSWYQQTPGQGLQFLFEYFSETQRNKGNFPGRFSGRQFSNSRSEMNVSTLELGDSALYLCASSLDTSSGNTIYFGEGSWLTVV.

This clonotype was recorded many times. V is TRBV7-2 and J is TRBJ1-5; unclear D gene. Deletions cut 5 bases from V and 3 bases from J, with 8 bases between. There are 13 residues in the CDR3. The germline V gene has CDR1 SGHTA and CDR2 FQGNSA. The CDR3, as DNA: TGTGCCAGCAGCCCTAAATCCAATCAGCCCCAGCATTTT. Protein product: CASSPKSNQPQHF. The full variable domain, rest sourced from reference TRBV7-2 and TRBJ1-5, is GAGVSQSPSNKVTEKGKDVELRCDPISGHTALYWYRQSLGQGLEFLIYFQGNSAPDKSGLPSDRFSAERTGGSVSTLTIQRTQQEDSAVYLCASSPKSNQPQHFGDGTRLSIL.

This clonotype was picked up many times. The chain has TRBV6-2 or TRBV6-3 and TRBJ1-1; D possibly corresponds to TRBD1 (6 bases). The germline V and J ends were trimmed by 6 bases and 6 bases, with 11 bases remaining between them. This CDR3 comprises 12 residues. From germline, CDR1 is MNHEY and CDR2 SVGEGT. This chain's CDR3 is CASRTGTAEAFF. The CDR3 nucleotides read TGTGCCAGCAGAACAGGGACGGCTGAAGCTTTCTTT.

In its sample, this clonotype was seen many times. The chain employs TRBV28 and TRBJ2-3; 7 bases align to TRBD2. This CDR3 comprises 14 residues. V lost 5 bases and J lost 1; bases outside the gene matches: 3. Germline V gene data show CDR1 as MDHEN and CDR2 as SYDVKM. Written as DNA, the CDR3 is TGTGCCAGCAGTCCGGCGGGGGGCACAGATACGCAGTATTTT. Encoded protein: CASSPAGGTDTQYF.

The chain recombines TRBV28 with TRBJ2-7, with D perhaps matching TRBD1 (5 bases). From germline, CDR1 is MDHEN and CDR2 SYDVKM. Trimming pared 3 bases from V and 2 bases from J, leaving 14 bases between. This CDR3 contains 15 residues. The CDR3 loop is CASSFWGQTAYEQYF. For the CDR3, the DNA is TGTGCCAGCAGTTTTTGGGGCCAGACCGCCTACGAGCAGTACTTC.

This chain uses TRBV11-2 with TRBJ2-3, with 7 positions matching TRBD1. The trim removed 0 bases at V and 8 bases at J, leaving 5 bases unmatched. The germline V gene encodes CDR1 SGHAT and CDR2 FQNNGV. The CDR3 length is 14 residues. This CDR3 reads CASSLDWDRGTQYF. For the CDR3, the DNA is TGTGCCAGCAGCTTAGATTGGGACAGAGGTACGCAGTATTTT.

This clonotype has only a few counts. The rearrangement links TRBV29-1 to TRBJ2-7; 7 nucleotides agree with TRBD1. Germline CDR1 SQVTM, CDR2 ANQGSEA. The CDR3 spans 14 residues. The ends lost 7 bases at V and 0 bases at J; junction bases unmatched: 9. The CDR3, as DNA: TGCAGCGCTAGGAGACAGGGTGGCTCCTACGAGCAGTACTTC. Translation: CSARRQGGSYEQYF.

V gene TRBV12-3 or TRBV12-4 combines with J gene TRBJ2-2; 7 bases line up with TRBD2. The CDR3 totals 15 residues. V trimming: 5 bases; J trimming: 4 bases; junction bases outside the gene matches: 7. CDR3 bases: TGTGCCAGCAGTCTCGGACTAGGTTTCACCGGGGAGCTGTTTTTT. Translated: CASSLGLGFTGELFF.